This paragraph covers one T cell receptor (beta chain) sequence. This specimen belongs to a study of blood T cell repertoires in COVID-19. Overall study: Donors in the United States, Italy and Spain gave samples during acute or convalescent COVID-19. From T cells, B-cell-depleted T cells, or PBMCs came the material, which was cDNA or gDNA.

In the original workflow: Estimates of nucleated cell counts were drawn from the amplification of reference gene primers. The repertoire was sequenced with immunoSEQ multiplex PCR; TCRdb's copy has only in-frame clones and lacks some. V and J calls and clone size are given by that table; D and trimming were obtained from the DNA. Of about 120,000 clones detected, under 90% appear once; the ten largest clones hold 3% to 5%. The length of the CDR3 is 17 residues. Germline V gene sequence: CDR1 SGHTA, CDR2 FQGNSA. V shed 5 bases and J shed 1 base, with 15 bases lying between them. Sequencing used peripheral blood. The TCR originated in a man aged 55 to 69 with acute or convalescent COVID-19. This chain joins TRBV7-2 and TRBJ2-6; D is perhaps TRBD2 (6 bases). The CDR3 loop reads CASSQNWRDSGANVLTF. The CDR3 DNA follows: TGTGCCAGCAGCCAGAACTGGAGGGATTCTGGGGCCAACGTCCTGACTTTC. Supplemented by reference TRBV7-2 and TRBJ2-6, the full variable domain reads GAGVSQSPSNKVTEKGKDVELRCDPISGHTALYWYRQSLGQGLEFLIYFQGNSAPDKSGLPSDRFSAERTGGSVSTLTIQRTQQEDSAVYLCASSQNWRDSGANVLTFGAGSRLTVL.